These 4 T cell receptor beta chains share one sample of origin, sequenced in a study of identical twins (dated by TCRdb to between 2015 and 2016). The library was produced with 5' RACE. For sequencing, an Illumina HiSeq 2000 was employed. Using fastp trimming at Q25 and MiXCR clonotype assembly, TCRdb reanalyzed the public sequencing data and kept in-frame beta chains. One record per CDR3 amino acid sequence lists the most common genes and DNA. The sample table shows around 670,000 distinct CDR3 sequences, and over 5% are seen once. The top ten hold around 1.9% of the sample. Sequencing was done on a sample of naive T cells sorted from blood. Reading the label with the study, this specimen's cell subset or site is: cells isolated with a human naive T-cell isolation kit. The receptor set was obtained from a man younger than 35 in good health.

This clonotype was found many times. The chain has TRBV28 and TRBJ1-5; D remains unclear. Trimming cost V 6 bases and J 7 bases, with 16 bases left between them. This CDR3 spans 14 amino acids. CDR1 is MDHEN, CDR2 SYDVKM, per germline. CDR3 nucleotides: TGTGCCAGCAGGACAAGAGGGATGGAGCAGCCCCAGCATTTT. Its translation is CASRTRGMEQPQHF.

This clonotype has only a few counts. V usage is TRBV7-8 and J usage is TRBJ2-1, with D uncertain. Germline V lookup: CDR1 SGHVS, CDR2 FQNEAQ. The CDR3 has 15 residues. V dropped 1 base and J dropped 3 bases, with 10 bases sitting between them. The CDR3 DNA is TGTGCCAGCAGCTTAGGAAGTACTCGCTACAATGAGCAGTTCTTC. Translating it yields CASSLGSTRYNEQFF.

This clonotype came up many times. The J gene is TRBJ2-1, the V gene TRBV20-1; D is ambiguous. This CDR3 comprises 14 residues. Germline-derived CDR1 and CDR2 are DFQATT and SNEGSKA (reference sequence). Trimming stripped 3 bases from V and 7 bases from J, with 16 bases between. The CDR3 DNA is TGCAGTGCTAGCCCCTGGGAACCCGGGAATGAGCAGTTCTTC. Amino acid sequence: CSASPWEPGNEQFF.

This chain uses TRBV6-1 with TRBJ1-4, with D unresolved. CDR1 and CDR2 from the germline V gene are MNHNS and SASEGT. Trimming took off 6 bases at V and 0 bases at J, with 11 bases between the two ends. CDR3 length equals 15 residues. Here the CDR3 DNA reads TGTGCCAGCAGGCGTTACACCACAACTAATGAAAAACTGTTTTTT. It translates to CASRRYTTTNEKLFF.